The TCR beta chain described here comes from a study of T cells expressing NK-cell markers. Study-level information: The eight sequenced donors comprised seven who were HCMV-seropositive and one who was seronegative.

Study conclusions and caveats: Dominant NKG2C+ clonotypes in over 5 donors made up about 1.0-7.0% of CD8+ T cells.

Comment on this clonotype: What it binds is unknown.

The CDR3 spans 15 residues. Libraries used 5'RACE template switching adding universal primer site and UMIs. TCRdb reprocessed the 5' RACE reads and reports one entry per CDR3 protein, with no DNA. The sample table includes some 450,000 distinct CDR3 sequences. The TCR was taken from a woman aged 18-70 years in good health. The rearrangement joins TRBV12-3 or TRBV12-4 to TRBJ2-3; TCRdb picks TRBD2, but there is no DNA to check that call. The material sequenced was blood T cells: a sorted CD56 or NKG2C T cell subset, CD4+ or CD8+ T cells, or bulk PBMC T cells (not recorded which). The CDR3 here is CASSLPAGRSDTQYF.